A selection of T cell receptor beta chains follows, all from one sample in a study of blood T cell repertoires in COVID-19. Method: immunoSEQ multiplex PCR; TCRdb's copy keeps in-frame clones and lacks some. The sample holds around 270,000 clones, about 89% seen once. The sequenced material came from peripheral blood. Every receptor here comes from a middle-aged man with acute or convalescent COVID-19. Both conserved end residues are part of each CDR3. D genes are given only for firm matches. Not every row has a clone size; where given, it reads once, few, many or a size class.

TRBV5-5	-	TRBD1	TRBJ1-2	CASSLQGANYGYTF	TGTGCCAGCAGCCTACAGGGGGCCAACTATGGCTACACCTTC
TRBV11-3	-	-	TRBJ2-7	CASSLGQENEQYF	TGTGCCAGCAGCTTAGGACAGGAGAACGAGCAGTACTTC
TRBV18	-	-	TRBJ1-1	CASSRQGGTEAFF	TGTGCCAGCTCACGACAAGGGGGCACTGAAGCTTTCTTT
TRBV5-5	-	-	TRBJ1-1	CASSLAGGVTEAFF	TGTGCCAGCAGCTTGGCGGGGGGGGTCACTGAAGCTTTCTTT
TRBV6-1	-	TRBD1	TRBJ1-5	CASSEADREYQPQHF	TGTGCCAGCAGTGAAGCGGACAGGGAATATCAGCCCCAGCATTTT
TRBV3-1/TRBV3-2	-	-	TRBJ1-1	CASSQGAGRTEAFF	TGTGCCAGCAGCCAAGGGGCAGGGCGCACTGAAGCTTTCTTT
TRBV6-1	-	TRBD1	TRBJ2-3	CASSVTIRDRGKDTQYF	TGTGCCAGCAGTGTTACAATCCGGGACAGGGGAAAAGATACGCAGTATTTT
TRBV12-3/TRBV12-4	few	-	TRBJ2-2	CASSLGAGELFF	TGTGCCAGCAGCCTAGGGGCCGGGGAGCTGTTTTTT
TRBV2	few	-	TRBJ2-7	CASSGEQVAHEQYF	TGTGCCAGCAGTGGGGAACAGGTCGCCCACGAGCAGTACTTC
TRBV6-5	-	-	TRBJ1-2	CASTQQLLGYTF	TGTGCCAGCACCCAACAGCTTCTTGGCTACACCTTC
TRBV12-5	-	TRBD1	TRBJ1-5	CASGLDRGIAHQHF	TGTGCTAGTGGTTTAGACAGGGGGATAGCCCACCAGCATTTT
TRBV4-2	-	TRBD2	TRBJ2-1	CASSQGGSGGVENEQFF	TGTGCCAGCAGCCAAGGAGGGAGCGGGGGGGTGGAGAATGAGCAGTTCTTC
TRBV6-6	-	TRBD2	TRBJ2-1	CASSSPLAGVYNEQFF	TGTGCCAGCAGTTCTCCGCTAGCGGGGGTCTACAATGAGCAGTTCTTC
TRBV3-1/TRBV3-2	once	TRBD2	TRBJ2-3	CASSQSGGTDTQYF	TGTGCCAGCAGCCAAAGCGGGGGAACAGATACGCAGTATTTT
TRBV12-3/TRBV12-4	-	TRBD2	TRBJ2-1	CASSPGRYNEQFF	TGTGCCAGCAGCCCCGGGAGGTACAATGAGCAGTTCTTC
TRBV11-2	-	-	TRBJ1-1	CASSPRAYTEAFF	TGTGCCAGCAGCCCCAGGGCCTACACTGAAGCTTTCTTT
TRBV29-1	-	-	TRBJ2-1	CSVVRRGNEQFF	TGCAGCGTTGTCCGCAGAGGCAATGAGCAGTTCTTC
TRBV2	-	-	TRBJ2-2	CASSVHGGPSTGELFF	TGTGCCAGCAGCGTTCATGGGGGCCCTAGTACCGGGGAGCTGTTTTTT
TRBV19	once	-	TRBJ1-2	CASSITASGGFGYTF	TGTGCCAGTAGTATAACCGCCTCGGGGGGTTTTGGCTACACCTTC
TRBV12-3/TRBV12-4	-	-	TRBJ2-2	CASSLDMSGELFF	TGTGCCAGCAGTTTAGATATGTCCGGGGAGCTGTTTTTT
TRBV18	-	-	TRBJ1-4	CASSLPQGEKLFF	TGTGCCAGCTCACTACCACAGGGTGAAAAACTGTTTTTT
TRBV10-3	-	-	TRBJ1-3	CAISGSFLPTSGNTIYF	TGTGCCATCAGTGGGAGCTTCCTACCTACCTCTGGAAACACCATATATTTT
TRBV5-4	-	TRBD2	TRBJ2-3	CASSLTLAGPSTDTQYF	TGTGCCAGCAGCTTGACCTTAGCGGGGCCTAGCACAGATACGCAGTATTTT
TRBV6-5	-	-	TRBJ1-5	CASTPDRNQPQHF	TGTGCCAGCACCCCCGACAGGAATCAGCCCCAGCATTTT
TRBV10-2	-	-	TRBJ1-5	CASSEGQVVNQPQHF	TGCGCCAGCAGTGAGGGGCAGGTGGTCAATCAGCCCCAGCATTTT
TRBV19	-	-	TRBJ1-2	CASRLSGGSYGYTF	TGTGCCAGTAGACTGAGTGGAGGGAGCTATGGCTACACCTTC
TRBV5-1	once	-	TRBJ1-2	CASSRDSNYGYTF	TGCGCCAGCAGCAGGGACTCTAACTATGGCTACACCTTC
TRBV5-6	-	-	TRBJ1-2	CASSTRGPYGYTF	TGTGCCAGCAGCACCCGAGGCCCCTATGGCTACACCTTC
TRBV5-1	-	-	TRBJ2-7	CASSSNGGYEQYF	TGCGCCAGCAGCTCTAATGGAGGCTACGAGCAGTACTTC